The 25 T cell receptor beta chains below all came from one sample that was sequenced in a study of T cell changes during pregnancy in multiple sclerosis. Only in-frame clones appear in the TCRdb table, and some are missing; sequencing was by immunoSEQ multiplex PCR. The table has about 59,000 clones, roughly 94% seen once. The sample consisted of CD8+ T cells from peripheral blood mononuclear cells, taken after pregnancy. These receptors originate from a female donor with multiple sclerosis, enrolled in a pregnancy study.

The chain links TRBV9 to TRBJ2-7; 11 nucleotides align to TRBD2. CDR1 is SGDLS and CDR2 is YYNGEE in the germline V gene. This CDR3 is 15 amino acids long. V lost 5 bases, J lost 8 bases, and 12 bases stayed unmatched. The CDR3 reads CASSAEGLADSQQYF. The CDR3 DNA is TGTGCCAGCAGTGCCGAGGGACTAGCGGACTCCCAGCAGTACTTC.

The chain carries TRBV28 and TRBJ2-7, with 7 bases aligning to TRBD1. Germline CDR1 reads MDHEN; CDR2 reads SYDVKM. Losses at the gene ends were 6 bases for V and 3 bases for J; bases not matched to a gene: 8. This CDR3 comprises 14 residues. DNA of the CDR3: TGTGCCAGCAGAAAGTTGGACAGGAACTACGAGCAGTACTTC. As protein: CASRKLDRNYEQYF.

The J gene is TRBJ1-4, the V gene TRBV19; TRBD1 might be the D (5 bases). The V and J ends lost 7 bases and 4 bases respectively, with 16 bases between them. The CDR3 loop spans 15 amino acids. Germline-derived CDR1 and CDR2 are LNHDA and SQIVND (reference sequence). The CDR3 here is CASTWGRTSNEKLFF. The DNA of the CDR3 is TGTGCCAGTACTTGGGGGAGGACAAGTAATGAAAAACTGTTTTTT. Together with reference TRBV19 and TRBJ1-4, the CDR3 gives the full variable domain: DGGITQSPKYLFRKEGQNVTLSCEQNLNHDAMYWYRQDPGQGLRLIYYSQIVNDFQKGDIAEGYSVSREKKESFPLTVTSAQKNPTAFYLCASTWGRTSNEKLFFGSGTQLSVL.

The chain has TRBV29-1 and TRBJ2-7; tentative D call: TRBD2 (7 bases). Trimming stripped 5 bases from V and 2 bases from J, with 10 bases between. The germline CDR1 and CDR2 sequences are SQVTM and ANQGSEA. The CDR3 totals 12 residues. CDR3 nucleotide sequence: TGCAGCGTTACCGGGGGGCCCTACGAGCAGTACTTC. This sequence encodes CSVTGGPYEQYF.

V and J are TRBV28 and TRBJ2-7, with TRBD2 matching over 9 bases. The germline V gene has CDR1 MDHEN and CDR2 SYDVKM. This CDR3 contains 15 residues. V shed 6 bases and J 2 bases; nucleotides not matched to a gene: 8. CDR3 amino acids: CASSRSGGTTYEQYF. The CDR3 DNA reads as TGTGCCAGCAGCCGTAGCGGGGGAACTACCTACGAGCAGTACTTC.

This chain uses TRBV27 with TRBJ2-6, with a tentative D call TRBD1 (6 bases). Germline CDR1 is MNHEY and CDR2 is SMNVEV (reference sequence). V lost 0 bases and J lost 4, with 7 bases in between. This CDR3 is 15 amino acids long. The CDR3 region has the DNA TGTGCCAGCAGTTTATCAGGGGGAGGGGCCAACGTCCTGACTTTC. This sequence encodes CASSLSGGGANVLTF.

The rearrangement uses TRBV7-6 and TRBJ2-7; TRBD2 is a possible D gene (6 bases). The germline CDR1 and CDR2 sequences are SGHVS and FNYEAQ. Trimming took off 5 bases at V and 2 bases at J, with 16 bases between the two ends. This CDR3 has 15 amino acids. The CDR3 DNA reads TGTGCCAGCAGCCCCGAACGGGAGACGCCCTACGAGCAGTACTTC. This codes for CASSPERETPYEQYF.

A single count supports this clone. J is TRBJ2-7 and V is TRBV4-1; a weak D match, TRBD2 (6 bases). The CDR3 is 13 residues long. With 1 base removed from V and 5 bases from J, the gap between germline ends came to 9 bases. Germline-derived CDR1 and CDR2 are MGHRA and YSYEKL. CDR3 sequence reads: CASSQAREDEQYF. Here the CDR3 DNA reads TGCGCCAGCAGCCAAGCAAGGGAGGACGAGCAGTACTTC.

The chain couples TRBV4-1 to TRBJ2-7; possible D gene TRBD2, 6 bases. Germline CDR1 MGHRA, CDR2 YSYEKL. Trimming shortened V by 4 bases and J by 2 bases, and 15 bases separated the two germline ends. The CDR3 is 15 residues long. CDR3 nucleotide sequence: TGCGCCAGCAGCCCTCGTGTCGGGAGTGCCTACGAGCAGTACTTC. Its translation: CASSPRVGSAYEQYF.

The V call is TRBV5-6, the J call TRBJ2-2; 8 nucleotides match TRBD1. The CDR3 has 16 amino acids. Trimming at V came to 6 bases and at J to 7 bases, leaving 14 bases not matched to a gene. From germline, CDR1 is SGHDT and CDR2 YYEEEE. This CDR3 is CASNRWAQGAYGELFF. The CDR3 coding sequence is TGTGCCAGCAATCGATGGGCGCAGGGGGCGTACGGGGAGCTGTTTTTT.

The chain has TRBV6-4 and TRBJ2-3; 11 bases are shared with TRBD2. With V trimmed by 3 bases and J by 0 bases, 2 bases remained unmatched. The CDR3 is 16 amino acids. Germline assignment: CDR1 MRHNA and CDR2 SNTAGT. The CDR3 here is CASSEGTSGSTDTQYF. The CDR3, as DNA: TGTGCCAGCAGTGAGGGGACTAGCGGAAGCACAGATACGCAGTATTTT.

The gene calls are TRBV11-3 and TRBJ1-2; 7 bases fit TRBD1. The CDR3 covers 13 residues. CDR1 is SGHNT and CDR2 is YENEEA in the germline V gene. Trimming cost V 5 bases and J 6 bases; bases outside gene matches: 6. CDR3: CASSQGQRDGYTF. For the CDR3, the DNA is TGTGCCAGCAGCCAGGGACAGCGGGATGGCTACACCTTC. Full variable domain (outside the CDR3, taken from reference TRBV11-3 and TRBJ1-2): EAGVVQSPRYKIIEKKQPVAFWCNPISGHNTLYWYLQNLGQGPELLIRYENEEAVDDSQLPKDRFSAERLKGVDSTLKIQPAELGDSAVYLCASSQGQRDGYTFGSGTRLTVV.

This clone was recorded only once. The gene calls are TRBV5-6 and TRBJ2-7, with D unclear. Looked up from germline, CDR1 is SGHDT and CDR2 is YYEEEE. V gave up 3 bases and J gave up 6 bases, with 10 bases separating them. The CDR3 has 12 residues. The CDR3 coding sequence is TGTGCCAGCAGCTCACTTACCGTCGAGCAGTACTTC. Protein sequence: CASSSLTVEQYF. The full variable domain, rest sourced from reference TRBV5-6 and TRBJ2-7, is DAGVTQSPTHLIKTRGQQVTLRCSPKSGHDTVSWYQQALGQGPQFIFQYYEEEERQRGNFPDRFSGHQFPNYSSELNVNALLLGDSALYLCASSSLTVEQYFGPGTRLTVT.

The V and J genes are TRBV7-6 and TRBJ2-3; TRBD1 might be the D (6 bases). V was clipped by 5 bases and J by 0 bases, with 12 bases between them. Germline-derived CDR1 and CDR2 are SGHVS and FNYEAQ. This CDR3 is built from 15 residues. CDR3 protein: CASSAGQTSTDTQYF. DNA of the CDR3: TGTGCCAGCAGCGCCGGACAGACTAGCACAGATACGCAGTATTTT.

V usage is TRBV19 and J usage is TRBJ2-7; TRBD2 is a possible D gene (5 bases). This CDR3 has 15 residues. Per germline, CDR1 LNHDA and CDR2 SQIVND (reference sequence). V dropped 3 bases and J dropped 3 bases, with 15 bases sitting between them. DNA for the CDR3: TGTGCCAGTAGTATGGGTCTCGGGAACAACTACGAGCAGTACTTC. This sequence encodes CASSMGLGNNYEQYF.

The chain employs TRBV4-3 and TRBJ2-7; D unresolved. Trimming took off 4 bases at V and 5 bases at J, with 15 bases between the two ends. The CDR3 length is 14 residues. The germline gives CDR1 LGHNA, CDR2 YSLEER. The CDR3 coding sequence is TGCGCCAGCAGCCCTGCTGGCCTCTCGCACGAGCAGTACTTC. It is translated as CASSPAGLSHEQYF.

The chain couples TRBV7-9 to TRBJ2-7, with D unresolved. V lost 3 bases, J lost 6 bases, and 12 bases lay in between. CDR1 and CDR2 (germline): SEHNR, FQNEAQ (reference sequence). This CDR3 is built from 13 residues. The CDR3 DNA reads as TGTGCCAGCAGCTTTCTAGGTTCAGCCGAGCAGTACTTC. Amino acids: CASSFLGSAEQYF.

Note on this clone: This same CDR3 is encoded by further DNA sequences in the sample. J is TRBJ1-1 and V is TRBV19, with D tentatively TRBD1 (5 bases). The CDR3 runs 13 residues. Trimming removed 4 bases from V and 1 base from J, with 7 bases in between. The germline CDR1 and CDR2 sequences are LNHDA and SQIVND (reference sequence). As DNA, the CDR3 is TGTGCCAGTAGTACCGGGGGGAACACTGAAGCTTTCTTT. This codes for CASSTGGNTEAFF.

The rearrangement joins TRBV6-1 to TRBJ2-6, with 9 bases that match TRBD1. The CDR3 runs to 19 residues. Germline CDR1 MNHNS, CDR2 SASEGT. Losses at the gene ends were 1 base for V and 2 bases for J; bases not matched to a gene: 9. The CDR3 DNA is TGTGCCAGCAGTGAAGGGTTTGGGACAGGGTCAACTGGGGCCAACGTCCTGACTTTC. Translated: CASSEGFGTGSTGANVLTF.

This chain links TRBV11-2 with TRBJ2-3; 13 nucleotides align to TRBD2. The J segment lost 6 bases and the V segment lost 0 bases, leaving 12 bases of the junction unmatched. The CDR3 contains 19 residues. The germline V gene has CDR1 SGHAT and CDR2 FQNNGV. Written as DNA, the CDR3 is TGTGCCAGCAGCTTAGAGGCCCGACTAGCGGGAGGTGTGTCGGATACGCAGTATTTT. This encodes CASSLEARLAGGVSDTQYF.

The chain carries TRBV14 and TRBJ1-1; 7 bases agree with TRBD1. The germline CDR1 and CDR2 sequences are SGHDN and FVKESK. V was clipped by 4 bases and J by 1 base; unmatched bases: 15. The CDR3 is 18 amino acids. Written as DNA, the CDR3 is TGTGCCAGCAGCCTTCCCTCTCAGTTTGGACAGGAGAACACTGAAGCTTTCTTT. Its translation is CASSLPSQFGQENTEAFF.

This chain joins TRBV28 and TRBJ2-1; D may be TRBD2 (5 bases). This CDR3 is 13 amino acids long. Trimming removed 3 bases at V and 4 bases at J, with 7 bases between. Germline V gene data show CDR1 as MDHEN and CDR2 as SYDVKM. In nucleotides, the CDR3 is TGTGCCAGCAGTTTCGGCGGGTACAATGAGCAGTTCTTC. Its protein is CASSFGGYNEQFF.

The J gene is TRBJ2-7, the V gene TRBV27; 11 bases match TRBD2. V shed 2 bases and J 4 bases; nucleotides not matched to a gene: 7. Germline values: CDR1 MNHEY, CDR2 SMNVEV (reference sequence). This CDR3 is built from 16 residues. CDR3 in amino acids: CASSLGGLAEGYEQYF. The DNA for the CDR3 is TGTGCCAGCAGTTTAGGGGGACTAGCGGAGGGGTACGAGCAGTACTTC.

The chain combines TRBV15 with TRBJ2-3; TRBD2 aligns across 12 bases. CDR1 and CDR2 from the germline V gene are LNHNV and YYDKDF (reference sequence). Germline trimming cut 0 bases from V and 6 bases from J; bases unmatched to any gene: 7. This CDR3 spans 17 amino acids. The CDR3 loop is CATSRDGLAGGYDTQYF. CDR3 nucleotide sequence: TGTGCCACCAGCAGAGATGGGCTAGCGGGAGGGTACGATACGCAGTATTTT.

This chain joins TRBV30 and TRBJ1-1, with D perhaps TRBD1 (6 bases). V was shortened by 5 bases and J by 6 bases, with 19 bases between the two germline ends. This CDR3 is built from 14 residues. Germline V CDR1 and CDR2: GTSNPN, SVGIG (reference sequence). The DNA of the CDR3 is TGTGCCTGGGGGGGCATGGTCCCTAACGCTGAAGCTTTCTTT. Translated, it gives CAWGGMVPNAEAFF.